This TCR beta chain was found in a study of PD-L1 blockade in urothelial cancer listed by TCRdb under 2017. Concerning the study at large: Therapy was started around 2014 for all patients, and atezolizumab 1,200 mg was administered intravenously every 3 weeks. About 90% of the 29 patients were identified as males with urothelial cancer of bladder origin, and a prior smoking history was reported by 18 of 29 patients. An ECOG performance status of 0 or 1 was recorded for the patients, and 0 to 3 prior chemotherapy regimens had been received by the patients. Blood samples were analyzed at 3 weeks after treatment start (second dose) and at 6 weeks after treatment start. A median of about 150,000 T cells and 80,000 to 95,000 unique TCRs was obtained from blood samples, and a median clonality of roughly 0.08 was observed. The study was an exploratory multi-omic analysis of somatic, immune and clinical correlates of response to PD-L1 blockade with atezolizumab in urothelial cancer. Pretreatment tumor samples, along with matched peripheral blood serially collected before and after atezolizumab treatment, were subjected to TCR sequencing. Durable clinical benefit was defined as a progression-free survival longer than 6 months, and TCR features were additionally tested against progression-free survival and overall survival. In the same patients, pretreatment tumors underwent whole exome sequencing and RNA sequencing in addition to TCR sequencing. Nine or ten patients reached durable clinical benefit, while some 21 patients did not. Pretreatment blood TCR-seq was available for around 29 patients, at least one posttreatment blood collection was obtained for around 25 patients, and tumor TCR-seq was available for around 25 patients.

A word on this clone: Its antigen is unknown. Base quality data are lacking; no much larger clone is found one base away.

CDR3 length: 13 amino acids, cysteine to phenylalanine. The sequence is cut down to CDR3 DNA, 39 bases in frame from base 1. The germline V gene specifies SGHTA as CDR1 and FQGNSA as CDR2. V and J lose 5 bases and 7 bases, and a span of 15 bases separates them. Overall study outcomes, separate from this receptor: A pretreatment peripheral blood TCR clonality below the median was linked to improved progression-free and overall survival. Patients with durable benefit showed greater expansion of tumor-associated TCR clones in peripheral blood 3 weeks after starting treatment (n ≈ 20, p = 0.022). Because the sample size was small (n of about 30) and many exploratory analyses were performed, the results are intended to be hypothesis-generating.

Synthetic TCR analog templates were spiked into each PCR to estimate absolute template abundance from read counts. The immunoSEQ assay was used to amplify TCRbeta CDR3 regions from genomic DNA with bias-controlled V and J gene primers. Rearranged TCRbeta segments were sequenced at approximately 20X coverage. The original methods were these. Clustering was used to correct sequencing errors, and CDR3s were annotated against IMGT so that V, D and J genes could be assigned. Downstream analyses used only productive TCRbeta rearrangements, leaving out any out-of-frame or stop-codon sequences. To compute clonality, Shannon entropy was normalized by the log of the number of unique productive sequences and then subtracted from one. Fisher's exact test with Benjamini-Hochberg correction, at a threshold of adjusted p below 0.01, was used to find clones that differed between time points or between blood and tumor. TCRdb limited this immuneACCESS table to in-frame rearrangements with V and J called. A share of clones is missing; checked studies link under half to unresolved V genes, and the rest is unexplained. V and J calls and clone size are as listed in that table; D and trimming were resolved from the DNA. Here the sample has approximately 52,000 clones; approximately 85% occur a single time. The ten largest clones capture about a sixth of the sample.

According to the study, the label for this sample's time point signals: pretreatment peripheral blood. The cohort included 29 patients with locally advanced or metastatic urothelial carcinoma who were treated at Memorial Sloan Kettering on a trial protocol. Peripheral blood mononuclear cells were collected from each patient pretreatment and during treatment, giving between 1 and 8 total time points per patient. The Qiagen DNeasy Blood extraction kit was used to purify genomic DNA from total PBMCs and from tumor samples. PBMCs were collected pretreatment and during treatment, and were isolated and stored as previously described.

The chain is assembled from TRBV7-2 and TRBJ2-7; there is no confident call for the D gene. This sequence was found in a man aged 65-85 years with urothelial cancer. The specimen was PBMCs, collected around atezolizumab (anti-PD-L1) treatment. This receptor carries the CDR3 CASSTYTDGEQYF. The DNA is TGTGCCAGCAGCACCTACACAGATGGGGAGCAGTACTTC.